The source of this T cell receptor beta chain is a study of CXCR3-negative and CXCR3-positive naive CD8 T cells. Study background: Sequencing gave roughly 140 million TRB reads overall, about 1.5 +/- 0.3 million per library. Overall study findings and caveats: CXCR3-expressing naive cells carried TRB CDR3s more hydrophobic than those of CXCR3-negative naive cells. Surface CD5 looked about the same in the naive subsets, so the authors worked out TCR strength from TRB CDR3 properties.

The method, 5' RACE with UMI labels, was used to prepare the TRB cDNA libraries. TCRdb reworked the 5' RACE reads into one entry per CDR3 protein, no DNA. The sample includes around 26,000 distinct CDR3 sequences. CDR1 and CDR2 from the germline V gene are DFQATT and SNEGSKA (reference sequence). The CDR3 has 15 amino acids. A word on this clonotype: The antigen is unknown.

Among CD8+ T cells, naive ones were CD45RO-CCR7+CD27+CD95-. The TCR originated in a human donor in good health. Some clones in this sample may be carry-over from other donors' samples. The sample was naive CXCR3- CD8+ T cells from blood. Subset denoted: CD45RO-CCR7+CD27+CD95- naive CD8+ T cells lacking CXCR3 (TNR3-). This sequence joins TRBV20-1 and TRBJ1-5. The CDR3 reads CSARSWTESNQPQHF.